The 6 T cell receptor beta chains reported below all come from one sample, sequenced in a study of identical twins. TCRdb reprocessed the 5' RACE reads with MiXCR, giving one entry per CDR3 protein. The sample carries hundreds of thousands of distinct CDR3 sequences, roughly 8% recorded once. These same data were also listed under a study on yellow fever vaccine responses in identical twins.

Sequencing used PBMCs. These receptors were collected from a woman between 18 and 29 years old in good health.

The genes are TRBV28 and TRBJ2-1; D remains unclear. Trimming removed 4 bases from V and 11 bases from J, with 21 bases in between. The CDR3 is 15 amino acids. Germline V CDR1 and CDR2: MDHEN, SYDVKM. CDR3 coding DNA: TGTGCCAGCAGTTCCCCGGAGTCCGGCCGGTTTCAGCAGTTCTTC. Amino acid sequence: CASSSPESGRFQQFF. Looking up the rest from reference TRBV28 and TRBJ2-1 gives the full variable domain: DVKVTQSSRYLVKRTGEKVFLECVQDMDHENMFWYRQDPGLGLRLIYFSYDVKMKEKGDIPEGYSVSREKKERFSLILESASTNQTSMYLCASSSPESGRFQQFFGPGTRLTVL.

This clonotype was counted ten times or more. In DNA form, the CDR3 reads TGTGCCAGCAGTTTCTTGAGGGAGGCCAAACACTACGAGCAGTACTTC. It is translated as CASSFLREAKHYEQYF. This chain connects TRBV12-3 or TRBV12-4 to TRBJ2-7; a weak D match, TRBD2 (6 bases). The CDR3 spans 16 residues. Trimming pared 3 bases from V and 3 bases from J, leaving 18 bases between.

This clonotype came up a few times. CDR3 region: CASSLSTSGNTGQYF. CDR3 coding DNA: TGTGCCAGCAGTTTGTCGACTAGCGGGAATACGGGGCAGTACTTC. The chain joins TRBV28 to TRBJ2-7, with TRBD2 identical over 11 bases. Germline CDR1 and CDR2: MDHEN and SYDVKM. J gave up 9 bases and V 3 bases, and 10 bases lay outside the gene matches. The CDR3 contains 15 residues.

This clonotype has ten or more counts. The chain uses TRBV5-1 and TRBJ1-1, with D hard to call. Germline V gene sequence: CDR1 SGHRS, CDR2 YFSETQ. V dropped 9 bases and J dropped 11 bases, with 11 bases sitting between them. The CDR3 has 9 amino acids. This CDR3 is CANPTRAFF. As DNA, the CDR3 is TGCGCCAACCCGACAAGGGCTTTCTTT.

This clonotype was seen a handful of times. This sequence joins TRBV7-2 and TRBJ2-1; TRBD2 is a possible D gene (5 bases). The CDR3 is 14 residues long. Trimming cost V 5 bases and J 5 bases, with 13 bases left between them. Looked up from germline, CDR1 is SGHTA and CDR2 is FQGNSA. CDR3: CASSQRTGNNEQFF. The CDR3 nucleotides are TGTGCCAGCAGCCAAAGGACTGGAAACAATGAGCAGTTCTTC. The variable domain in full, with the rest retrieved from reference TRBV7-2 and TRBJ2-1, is GAGVSQSPSNKVTEKGKDVELRCDPISGHTALYWYRQSLGQGLEFLIYFQGNSAPDKSGLPSDRFSAERTGGSVSTLTIQRTQQEDSAVYLCASSQRTGNNEQFFGPGTRLTVL.

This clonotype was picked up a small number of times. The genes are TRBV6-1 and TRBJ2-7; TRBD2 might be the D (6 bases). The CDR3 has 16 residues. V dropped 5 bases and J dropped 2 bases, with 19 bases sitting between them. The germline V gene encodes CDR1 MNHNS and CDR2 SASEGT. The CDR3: CASSKSLTTRAYEQYF. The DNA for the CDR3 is TGTGCCAGCAGTAAATCTCTGACGACTAGAGCCTACGAGCAGTACTTC.